The clone carrying this T cell receptor (beta chain) was detected only once. Its antigen remains unidentified. The entry originates in a study of cytotoxic CD8 clonotypes in ibrutinib-treated CLL. Overall study context: Samples averaged roughly 280,000 productive templates and approximately 100,000 productive rearrangements. Study-level findings and limits: Collection times varied between progressing and sustained-remission patients. Clonality increased at ibrutinib response, then returned toward baseline at progression. Patients had baseline clonality above age-matched healthy donors, and this clonality moved with circulating CD8+ T-cell counts.

Sequencing used immunoSEQ multiplex PCR; TCRdb keeps in-frame clones, though not all of them. The sample holds more than 150,000 clones, around 72% seen once. Trimming left V 2 bases short and J 4 bases short, with 11 bases between. CDR3 length equals 14 residues. Germline CDR1 MNHEY, CDR2 SMNVEV (reference sequence). The sequencing used PBMCs, collected after 24 months of ibrutinib treatment. The chain employs TRBV27 and TRBJ1-2; tentative D call: TRBD1 (5 bases). This TCR derives from a human donor with chronic lymphocytic leukemia. The CDR3 loop is CASSLRPGLYGYTF. DNA for the CDR3: TGTGCCAGCAGTTTACGGCCGGGACTCTATGGCTACACCTTC.